This T cell receptor beta chain was captured in a study of T-cell reconstitution after alpha-beta-depleted transplantation in children. General study findings and limits: The study traced high day-60 TCRbeta diversity in some patients to surviving recipient T cells and thymic progenitors.

Molecular barcoding with unique molecular identifiers was used for the TCRbeta library. TCRdb redid the calling of the PCR reads with MiXCR, one entry per CDR3 protein. The sample contains about 980,000 distinct CDR3 sequences, around 30% of which appear only once. This clonotype came up a few times. What it recognizes is unknown. Germline-derived CDR1 and CDR2 are LNHNV and YYDKDF (reference sequence). The trim removed 2 bases at V and 6 bases at J, leaving 10 bases unmatched. There are 17 residues in the CDR3. The TCR sequence derives from a boy in the first two years of life who had a stem cell transplant for SCID, so the T cells may come from the graft donor. The chain recombines TRBV15 with TRBJ2-3; 11 bases line up with TRBD2. The specimen was PBMCs, mostly from graft donor cells, collected 360 days after TCRalphabeta/CD19-depleted stem cell transplant. The CDR3 loop is CATSRQGLAGSGDTQYF. As DNA, the CDR3 is TGTGCCACCAGCAGACAAGGACTAGCGGGCTCAGGCGATACGCAGTATTTT.